This T cell receptor beta chain derives from a study of cytomegalovirus exposure and HLA in healthy donors. Trimming cost V 8 bases and J 13 bases; bases outside gene matches: 13. Germline V gives CDR1 MDHEN, CDR2 SYDVKM. The CDR3 totals 14 residues. Researchers ran the PCR with 60 Vbeta and 13 Jbeta primers. Produced via immunoSEQ multiplex PCR; TCRdb's table is partial and in-frame only. In the table there are about 120,000 clones, roughly 80% of which are singletons. The study's findings and limits: For cytomegalovirus status, the classifier reportedly gave diagnoses with high specificity and sensitivity. Earlier analysis yielded a pattern in which most TCR beta V segments were productive about 90% or about 30% of the time. Association of a missense DCLRE1C variant with TCR beta V- and J-gene trimming was reported in a later analysis.

Comments on this clone: What it recognizes is unknown.

The sample consisted of PBMCs. The sequence derives from a male donor in good health and CMV-seronegative. This chain links TRBV28 with TRBJ1-6; 8 bases fit TRBD1. CDR3 amino acids: CASLKQGASWPLHF. The CDR3 nucleotides read TGTGCCAGCCTAAAGCAGGGGGCCTCTTGGCCCCTCCACTTT. The full variable domain, with the rest looked up from reference TRBV28 and TRBJ1-6, is DVKVTQSSRYLVKRTGEKVFLECVQDMDHENMFWYRQDPGLGLRLIYFSYDVKMKEKGDIPEGYSVSREKKERFSLILESASTNQTSMYLCASLKQGASWPLHFGNGTRLTVT.